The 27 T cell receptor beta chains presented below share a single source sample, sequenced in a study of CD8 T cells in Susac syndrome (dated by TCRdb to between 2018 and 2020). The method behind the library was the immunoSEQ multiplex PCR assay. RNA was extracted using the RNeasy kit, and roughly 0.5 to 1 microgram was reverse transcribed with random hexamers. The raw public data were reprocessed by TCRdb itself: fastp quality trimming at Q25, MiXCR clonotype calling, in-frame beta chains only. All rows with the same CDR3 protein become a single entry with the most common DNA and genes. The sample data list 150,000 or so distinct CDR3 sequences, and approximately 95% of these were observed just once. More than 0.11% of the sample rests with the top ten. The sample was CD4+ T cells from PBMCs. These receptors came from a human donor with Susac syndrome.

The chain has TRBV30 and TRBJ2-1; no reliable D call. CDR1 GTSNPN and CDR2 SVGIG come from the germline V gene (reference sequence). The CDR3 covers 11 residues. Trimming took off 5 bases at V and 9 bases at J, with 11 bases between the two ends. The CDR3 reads CAWAAEVEQFF. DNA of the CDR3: TGTGCCTGGGCGGCAGAGGTTGAGCAGTTCTTC.

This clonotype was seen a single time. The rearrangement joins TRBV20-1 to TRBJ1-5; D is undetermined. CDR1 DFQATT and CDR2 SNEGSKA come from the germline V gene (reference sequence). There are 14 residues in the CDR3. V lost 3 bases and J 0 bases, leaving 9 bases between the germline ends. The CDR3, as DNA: TGCAGTGCTAGTCGGAGGGTTAGCAATCAGCCCCAGCATTTT. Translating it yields CSASRRVSNQPQHF.

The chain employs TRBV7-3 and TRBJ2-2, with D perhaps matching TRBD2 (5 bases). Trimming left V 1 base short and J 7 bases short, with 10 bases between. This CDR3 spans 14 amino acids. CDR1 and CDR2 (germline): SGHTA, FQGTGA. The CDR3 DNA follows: TGTGCCAGCAGCTTAAGTCGGGATTACGGGGAGCTGTTTTTT. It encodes CASSLSRDYGELFF.

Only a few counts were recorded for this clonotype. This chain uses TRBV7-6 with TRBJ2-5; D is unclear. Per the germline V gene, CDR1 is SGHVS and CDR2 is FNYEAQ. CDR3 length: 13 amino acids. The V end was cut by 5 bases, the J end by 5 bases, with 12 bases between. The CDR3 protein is CASSGIGGETQYF. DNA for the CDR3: TGTGCCAGCAGCGGGATCGGTGGCGAGACCCAGTACTTC. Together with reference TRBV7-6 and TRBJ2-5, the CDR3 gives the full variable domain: GAGVSQSPRYKVTKRGQDVALRCDPISGHVSLYWYRQALGQGPEFLTYFNYEAQQDKSGLPNDRFSAERPEGSISTLTIQRTEQRDSAMYRCASSGIGGETQYFGPGTRLLVL.

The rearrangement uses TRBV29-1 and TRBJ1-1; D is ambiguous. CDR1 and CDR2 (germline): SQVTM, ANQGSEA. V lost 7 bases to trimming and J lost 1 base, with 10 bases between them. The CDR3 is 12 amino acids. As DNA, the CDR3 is TGCAGCGCCCTGGGCAGGAACACTGAAGCTTTCTTT. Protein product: CSALGRNTEAFF.

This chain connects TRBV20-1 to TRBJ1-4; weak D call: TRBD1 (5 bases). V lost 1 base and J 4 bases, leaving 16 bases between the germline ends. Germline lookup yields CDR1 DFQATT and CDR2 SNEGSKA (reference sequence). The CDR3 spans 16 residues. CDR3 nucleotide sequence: TGCAGTGCTAGAGCAATGGCAGGGCGAGATAATGAAAAACTGTTTTTT. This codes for CSARAMAGRDNEKLFF.

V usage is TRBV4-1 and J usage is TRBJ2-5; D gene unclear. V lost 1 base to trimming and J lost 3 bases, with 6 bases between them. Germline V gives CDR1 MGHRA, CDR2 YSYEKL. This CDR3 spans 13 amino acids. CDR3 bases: TGCGCCAGCAGCCAAGTTGTAGAAGAGACCCAGTACTTC. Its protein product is CASSQVVEETQYF.

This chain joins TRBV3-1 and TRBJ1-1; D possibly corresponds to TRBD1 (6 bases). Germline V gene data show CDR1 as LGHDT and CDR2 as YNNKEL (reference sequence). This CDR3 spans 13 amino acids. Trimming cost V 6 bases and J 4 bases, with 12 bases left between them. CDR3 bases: TGTGCCAGCAGGTACCAAGGGGGCACTGAAGCTTTCTTT. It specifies CASRYQGGTEAFF.

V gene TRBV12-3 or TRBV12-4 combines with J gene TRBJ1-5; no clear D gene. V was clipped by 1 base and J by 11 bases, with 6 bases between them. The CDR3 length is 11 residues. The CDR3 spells CASSLGSAQHF. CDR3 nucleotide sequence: TGTGCCAGCAGTTTAGGATCGGCCCAGCATTTT.

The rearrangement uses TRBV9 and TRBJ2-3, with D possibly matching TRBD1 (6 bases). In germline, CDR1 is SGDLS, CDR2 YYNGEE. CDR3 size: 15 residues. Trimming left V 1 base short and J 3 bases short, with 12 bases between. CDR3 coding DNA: TGTGCCAGCAGCGTATTTGGCAGGGGTACAGATACGCAGTATTTT. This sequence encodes CASSVFGRGTDTQYF.

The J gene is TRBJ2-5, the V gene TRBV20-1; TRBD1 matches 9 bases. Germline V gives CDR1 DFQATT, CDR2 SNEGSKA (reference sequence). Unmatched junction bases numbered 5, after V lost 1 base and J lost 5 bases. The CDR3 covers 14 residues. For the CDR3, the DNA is TGCAGTGCTAGAGTAACAGGGGGCGTCGAGACCCAGTACTTC. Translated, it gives CSARVTGGVETQYF.

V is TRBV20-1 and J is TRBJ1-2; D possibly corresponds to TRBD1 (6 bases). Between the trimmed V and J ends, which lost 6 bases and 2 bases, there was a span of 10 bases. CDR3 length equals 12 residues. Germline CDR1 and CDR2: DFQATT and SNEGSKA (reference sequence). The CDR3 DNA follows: TGCAGTGCCCCGAGGGGGAACTATGGCTACACCTTC. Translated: CSAPRGNYGYTF.

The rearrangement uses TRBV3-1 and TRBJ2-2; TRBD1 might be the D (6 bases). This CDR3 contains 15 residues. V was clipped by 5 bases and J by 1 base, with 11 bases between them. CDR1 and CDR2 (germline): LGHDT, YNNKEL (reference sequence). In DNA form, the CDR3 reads TGTGCCAGCAGCAACCCGGGACAGAACACCGGGGAGCTGTTTTTT. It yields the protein CASSNPGQNTGELFF.

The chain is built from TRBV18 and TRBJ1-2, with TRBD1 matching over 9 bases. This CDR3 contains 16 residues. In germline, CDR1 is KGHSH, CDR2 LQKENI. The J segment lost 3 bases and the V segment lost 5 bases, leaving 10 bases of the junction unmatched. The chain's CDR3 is CASSSRGQGRHYGYTF. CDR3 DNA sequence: TGTGCCAGCTCATCCCGCGGACAGGGGCGCCACTATGGCTACACCTTC.

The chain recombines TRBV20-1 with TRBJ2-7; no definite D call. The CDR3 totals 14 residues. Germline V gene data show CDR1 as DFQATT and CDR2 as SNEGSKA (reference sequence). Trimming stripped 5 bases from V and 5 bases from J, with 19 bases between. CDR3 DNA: TGCAGTGCTGGGGATAACTCGGATTGGAACGAGCAGTACTTC. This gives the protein CSAGDNSDWNEQYF.

The CDR3 DNA sequence: TGTGCCAGCAGCACGAGGAGCGGGTTTGAGACCCAGTACTTC. As protein: CASSTRSGFETQYF. This rearrangement joins TRBV28 to TRBJ2-5, with D perhaps matching TRBD2 (6 bases). Trimming took 6 bases from V and 5 from J, leaving 16 bases between them. Germline CDR1 is MDHEN and CDR2 is SYDVKM. The CDR3 totals 14 residues. Filled out from reference TRBV28 and TRBJ2-5, the complete variable domain reads DVKVTQSSRYLVKRTGEKVFLECVQDMDHENMFWYRQDPGLGLRLIYFSYDVKMKEKGDIPEGYSVSREKKERFSLILESASTNQTSMYLCASSTRSGFETQYFGPGTRLLVL.

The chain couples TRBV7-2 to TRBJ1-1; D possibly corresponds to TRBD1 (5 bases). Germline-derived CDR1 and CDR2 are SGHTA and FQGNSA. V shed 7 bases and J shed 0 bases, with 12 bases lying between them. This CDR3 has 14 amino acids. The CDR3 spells CASTRQSMNTEAFF. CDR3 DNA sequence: TGTGCCAGCACCCGACAGAGCATGAACACTGAAGCTTTCTTT.

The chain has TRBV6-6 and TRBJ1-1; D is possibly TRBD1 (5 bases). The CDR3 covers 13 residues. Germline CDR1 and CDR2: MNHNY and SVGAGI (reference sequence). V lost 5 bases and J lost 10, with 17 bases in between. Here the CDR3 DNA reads TGTGCCAGCAGTCGCTCTGGGGGTATGCCAGCTTTCTTT. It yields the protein CASSRSGGMPAFF.

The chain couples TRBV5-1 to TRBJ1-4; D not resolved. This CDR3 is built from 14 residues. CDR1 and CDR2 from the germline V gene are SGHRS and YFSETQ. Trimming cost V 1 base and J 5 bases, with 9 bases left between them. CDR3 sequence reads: CASSLFTLNEKLFF. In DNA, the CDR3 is TGCGCCAGCAGCTTGTTTACACTGAATGAAAAACTGTTTTTT.

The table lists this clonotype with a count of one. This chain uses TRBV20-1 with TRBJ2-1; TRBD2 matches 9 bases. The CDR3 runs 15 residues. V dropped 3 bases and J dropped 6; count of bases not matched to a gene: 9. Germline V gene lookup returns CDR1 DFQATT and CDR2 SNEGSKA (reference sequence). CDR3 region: CSARFASGTLNEQFF. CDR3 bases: TGCAGTGCTAGGTTTGCTAGCGGGACACTCAATGAGCAGTTCTTC.

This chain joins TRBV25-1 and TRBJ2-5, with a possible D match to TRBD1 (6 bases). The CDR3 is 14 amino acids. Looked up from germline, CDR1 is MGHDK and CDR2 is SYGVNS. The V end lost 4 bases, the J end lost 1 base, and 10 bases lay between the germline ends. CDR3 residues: CASSGGRGQETQYF. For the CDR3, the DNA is TGTGCCAGCAGTGGGGGCAGGGGCCAAGAGACCCAGTACTTC.

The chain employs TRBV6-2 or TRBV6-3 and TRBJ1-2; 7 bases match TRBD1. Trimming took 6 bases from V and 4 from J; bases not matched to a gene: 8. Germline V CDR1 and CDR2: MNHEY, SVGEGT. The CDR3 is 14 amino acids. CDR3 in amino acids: CASSPGTVTYGYTF. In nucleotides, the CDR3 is TGTGCCAGCAGCCCAGGGACAGTTACCTATGGCTACACCTTC.

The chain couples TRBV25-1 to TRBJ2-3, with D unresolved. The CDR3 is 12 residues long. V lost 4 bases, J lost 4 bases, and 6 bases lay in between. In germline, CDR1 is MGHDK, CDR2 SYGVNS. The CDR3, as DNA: TGTGCCAGCAGTGGGCTGCCAGATACGCAGTATTTT. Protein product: CASSGLPDTQYF.

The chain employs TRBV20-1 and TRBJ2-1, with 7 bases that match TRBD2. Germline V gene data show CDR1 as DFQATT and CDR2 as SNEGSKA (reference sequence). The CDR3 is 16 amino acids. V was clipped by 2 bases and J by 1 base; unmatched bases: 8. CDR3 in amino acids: CSARLLLADSYNEQFF. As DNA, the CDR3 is TGCAGTGCTAGACTTCTCCTAGCGGATTCCTACAATGAGCAGTTCTTC.

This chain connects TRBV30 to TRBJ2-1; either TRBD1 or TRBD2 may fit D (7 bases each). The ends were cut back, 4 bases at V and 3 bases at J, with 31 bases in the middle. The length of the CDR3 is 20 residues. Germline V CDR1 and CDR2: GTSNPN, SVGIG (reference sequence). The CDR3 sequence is CAWTGGFWAGGADSYNEQFF. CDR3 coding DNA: TGTGCCTGGACCGGGGGGTTTTGGGCAGGGGGGGCAGATAGCTACAATGAGCAGTTCTTC.

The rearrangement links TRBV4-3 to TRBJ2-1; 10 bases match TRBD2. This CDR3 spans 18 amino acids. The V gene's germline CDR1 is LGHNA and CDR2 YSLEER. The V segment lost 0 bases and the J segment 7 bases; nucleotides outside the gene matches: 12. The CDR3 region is CASSQDDRGLADKNEQFF. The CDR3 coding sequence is TGCGCCAGCAGCCAAGATGACCGTGGACTAGCGGACAAAAATGAGCAGTTCTTC.

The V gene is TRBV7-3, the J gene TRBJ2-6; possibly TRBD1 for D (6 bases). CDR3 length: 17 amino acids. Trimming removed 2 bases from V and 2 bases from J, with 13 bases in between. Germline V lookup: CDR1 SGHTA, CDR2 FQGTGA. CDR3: CASSLQGGLPGANVLTF. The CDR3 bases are TGTGCCAGCAGCTTACAAGGGGGTCTACCTGGGGCCAACGTCCTGACTTTC.